Shown below are 31 T cell receptor beta chains from a single sample sequenced in a study of regulatory dendritic cells for organ transplantation. Assay: immunoSEQ multiplex PCR; the TCRdb copy retains only in-frame clones and omits some. This sample yields tens of thousands of clones, of which around 82% are seen a single time; less than 0.5% belongs to the top ten. Sequenced material: naive CD8+ T cells from blood. Subset defined: CD45RA+ naive T cells. All receptors come from a human donor in good health.

CDR3: CASSLGLAGGNYNEQFF. In DNA form, the CDR3 reads TGTGCCAGCAGCTTAGGTCTAGCGGGGGGTAACTACAATGAGCAGTTCTTC. This sequence joins TRBV7-2 and TRBJ2-1, with 11 bases matching TRBD2. The CDR3 has 17 residues. The germline CDR1 and CDR2 sequences are SGHTA and FQGNSA. With 1 base clipped from V and 3 bases from J, the junction kept 5 bases outside the gene matches.

The rearrangement joins TRBV6-4 to TRBJ2-3; weak D call: TRBD2 (6 bases). Trimming took off 0 bases at V and 6 bases at J, with 7 bases between the two ends. Per the germline V gene, CDR1 is MRHNA and CDR2 is SNTAGT. The CDR3 runs to 13 residues. In nucleotides, the CDR3 is TGTGCCAGCAGTGACTCGGCGGGGGATACGCAGTATTTT. Translated, it gives CASSDSAGDTQYF.

The V call is TRBV16, the J call TRBJ2-7; TRBD1 might be the D (6 bases). CDR3 size: 15 residues. Between the trimmed V and J ends, which lost 0 bases and 6 bases, there was a span of 15 bases. Germline CDR1 and CDR2: KGHSY and FQNENV. CDR3 sequence reads: CASSQSGTGFGEQYF. DNA for the CDR3: TGTGCCAGCAGCCAATCGGGTACAGGGTTTGGCGAGCAGTACTTC.

The rearrangement uses TRBV6-5 and TRBJ1-3, with 7 bases lining up with TRBD1. CDR3 length equals 15 residues. The J segment lost 1 base and the V segment lost 0 bases, leaving 0 bases of the junction unmatched. Germline V gene data show CDR1 as MNHEY and CDR2 as SVGAGI. The CDR3 nucleotides read TGTGCCAGCAGTTACTCGACAGGGTCTGGAAACACCATATATTTT. This sequence encodes CASSYSTGSGNTIYF.

J is TRBJ1-2 and V is TRBV5-1; D call uncertain. Looked up from germline, CDR1 is SGHRS and CDR2 is YFSETQ. The CDR3 sequence is 16 residues long. V lost 0 bases and J 5 bases, leaving 17 bases between the germline ends. Here the CDR3 reads CASSLAQDSYSYGYTF. The CDR3 DNA follows: TGCGCCAGCAGCTTGGCCCAGGATTCTTATTCTTATGGCTACACCTTC.

The chain recombines TRBV20-1 with TRBJ2-7; D is unresolved. V lost 1 base and J lost 5, with 6 bases in between. The CDR3 is 11 amino acids. Germline CDR1 reads DFQATT; CDR2 reads SNEGSKA (reference sequence). The CDR3 here is CSARALDEQYF. Written as DNA, the CDR3 is TGCAGTGCTAGAGCCCTTGACGAGCAGTACTTC.

The V call is TRBV4-3, the J call TRBJ2-7; TRBD2 agrees at 8 bases. J was trimmed by 3 bases and V by 1 base; bases with no gene match: 5. The CDR3 has 15 residues. Germline V gene sequence: CDR1 LGHNA, CDR2 YSLEER. In DNA form, the CDR3 reads TGCGCCAGCAGCCAAGGGACTAGCCCGGACTACGAGCAGTACTTC. It translates to CASSQGTSPDYEQYF.

The chain is built from TRBV7-5 and TRBJ2-7; the table gives TRBD2 as D, unverified against the DNA. TRBV7-5 is flagged as a pseudogene. This CDR3 has 15 residues. The CDR3 DNA reads TGTGCCAGAAGCTTAGGCGGTCAGCACTCCTACGAGCAGTACTTC. Its translation is CARSLGGQHSYEQYF.

This chain links TRBV11-3 with TRBJ2-1; 7 bases match TRBD1. This CDR3 region has 15 residues. Germline-derived CDR1 and CDR2 are SGHNT and YENEEA. V dropped 4 bases and J dropped 3; count of bases not matched to a gene: 6. The CDR3 nucleotides read TGTGCCAGCAGCTCATTAGGGGGCCTCTACAATGAGCAGTTCTTC. Amino acids: CASSSLGGLYNEQFF.

The V and J genes are TRBV7-8 and TRBJ2-7; D unresolved. Germline V lookup: CDR1 SGHVS, CDR2 FQNEAQ. The CDR3 is 12 residues long. With 4 bases removed from V and 4 bases from J, the gap between germline ends came to 8 bases. DNA of the CDR3: TGTGCCAGCAGCTCACATGATTACGAGCAGTACTTC. The encoded protein is CASSSHDYEQYF.

The rearrangement uses TRBV19 and TRBJ2-1; 8 bases map to TRBD2. The junction had 10 bases not matched to a gene; V was cut back by 4 bases and J by 8 bases. Germline CDR1 reads LNHDA; CDR2 reads SQIVND (reference sequence). The CDR3 length is 15 residues. CDR3 residues: CASSNGRGDIYEQFF. The DNA of the CDR3 is TGTGCCAGTAGTAATGGGCGGGGGGATATCTATGAGCAGTTCTTC.

This clone was counted only a few times. Distinct nucleotide sequences in the sample also encode this CDR3. The J gene is TRBJ1-1, the V gene TRBV7-9; D might be TRBD1 (5 bases). Trimming pared 5 bases from V and 5 bases from J, leaving 9 bases between. CDR1 SEHNR and CDR2 FQNEAQ come from the germline V gene (reference sequence). CDR3 length: 12 amino acids. Here the CDR3 DNA reads TGTGCCAGCAGCCCGGGGGGGACTGAAGCTTTCTTT. It translates to CASSPGGTEAFF.

The chain employs TRBV5-5 and TRBJ2-1; a possible D gene is TRBD2 (6 bases). CDR1 SGHKS and CDR2 YYEKEE come from the germline V gene (reference sequence). V was trimmed by 1 base and J by 3 bases, leaving 11 bases between them. The CDR3 has 15 amino acids. CDR3 DNA: TGTGCCAGCAGCTTGCGACTAGGCGTCTACAATGAGCAGTTCTTC. This sequence encodes CASSLRLGVYNEQFF.

The rearrangement links TRBV6-5 to TRBJ2-7; D is perhaps TRBD2 (6 bases). Germline CDR1 reads MNHEY; CDR2 reads SVGAGI. Trimming removed 4 bases at V and 1 base at J, with 11 bases between. This CDR3 comprises 14 residues. CDR3 nucleotide sequence: TGTGCCAGCAGTTTCCGGGAGAGGTCCTACGAGCAGTACTTC. Translated, it gives CASSFRERSYEQYF.

The V and J genes are TRBV7-9 and TRBJ2-2; TRBD2 aligns across 9 bases. Germline trimming cut 7 bases from V and 6 bases from J; bases unmatched to any gene: 12. The germline V gene encodes CDR1 SEHNR and CDR2 FQNEAQ (reference sequence). This CDR3 spans 16 amino acids. The DNA for the CDR3 is TGTGCCAGCAACGACCGGACTAGCGTGGGATCCGGGGAGCTGTTTTTT. Translating it yields CASNDRTSVGSGELFF.

In DNA, the CDR3 is TGTGCCAGCAGCGTAGGACTAGCGGGGTACACAGATACGCAGTATTTT. Its protein product is CASSVGLAGYTDTQYF. The chain has TRBV9 and TRBJ2-3; TRBD2 agrees at 11 bases. The ends lost 0 bases at V and 2 bases at J; junction bases unmatched: 2. The CDR3 sequence is 16 residues long. Germline CDR1 and CDR2: SGDLS and YYNGEE. Full variable domain (outside the CDR3, taken from reference TRBV9 and TRBJ2-3): DSGVTQTPKHLITATGQRVTLRCSPRSGDLSVYWYQQSLDQGLQFLIQYYNGEERAKGNILERFSAQQFPDLHSELNLSSLELGDSALYFCASSVGLAGYTDTQYFGPGTRLTVL.

The V gene is TRBV7-8, the J gene TRBJ2-3; D is perhaps TRBD2 (6 bases). Trimming pared 5 bases from V and 0 bases from J, leaving 18 bases between. The CDR3 has 17 amino acids. Per the germline V gene, CDR1 is SGHVS and CDR2 is FQNEAQ. The CDR3 region is CASSNRPGGTSTDTQYF. The DNA of the CDR3 is TGTGCCAGCAGCAACCGCCCGGGCGGGACGAGCACAGATACGCAGTATTTT. Supplemented by reference TRBV7-8 and TRBJ2-3, the full variable domain reads GAGVSQSPRYKVAKRGQDVALRCDPISGHVSLFWYQQALGQGPEFLTYFQNEAQLDKSGLPSDRFFAERPEGSVSTLKIQRTQQEDSAVYLCASSNRPGGTSTDTQYFGPGTRLTVL.

The chain couples TRBV2 to TRBJ1-5, with 9 bases identical to TRBD1. This CDR3 has 17 amino acids. The V segment lost 1 base and the J segment 7 bases; nucleotides outside the gene matches: 11. Germline V gene sequence: CDR1 SNHLY, CDR2 FYNNEI. The CDR3 coding sequence is TGTGCCAGCAGTGAAGTCGGGACAGGGATGATTTACCAGCCCCAGCATTTT. Translating gives CASSEVGTGMIYQPQHF.

This rearrangement joins TRBV9 to TRBJ2-7; TRBD1 agrees at 7 bases. V was clipped by 3 bases and J by 5 bases; unmatched bases: 14. Germline assignment: CDR1 SGDLS and CDR2 YYNGEE. The CDR3 consists of 16 residues. In DNA, the CDR3 is TGTGCCAGCAGCGGGCCCGAGGGGGCCCGACCGAACGAGCAGTACTTC. The encoded protein is CASSGPEGARPNEQYF.

This chain uses TRBV7-8 with TRBJ2-5; 8 nucleotides line up with TRBD1. V shed 5 bases and J 1 base; nucleotides not matched to a gene: 9. This CDR3 has 16 amino acids. Germline CDR1 is SGHVS and CDR2 is FQNEAQ. The CDR3 nucleotides are TGTGCCAGCAGCCCCGAGGGACAGGCGCTCCAAGAGACCCAGTACTTC. Its protein product is CASSPEGQALQETQYF.

The chain carries TRBV5-8 and TRBJ2-7; TRBD1 might be the D (6 bases). CDR1 and CDR2 (germline): SGHTS, YDEGEE. V lost 4 bases to trimming and J lost 3 bases, with 17 bases between them. This CDR3 comprises 15 residues. The CDR3 region is CASSRDTFGVYEQYF. Here the CDR3 DNA reads TGTGCCAGCAGCAGGGACACCTTTGGCGTCTACGAGCAGTACTTC.

In its sample, this clone was seen a few times. V is TRBV7-9 and J is TRBJ1-2; perhaps TRBD1 as D (5 bases). The germline CDR1 and CDR2 sequences are SEHNR and FQNEAQ (reference sequence). Trimming removed 2 bases from V and 5 bases from J, with 18 bases in between. The CDR3 runs 16 residues. This chain's CDR3 is CASSLSGTPGPYGYTF. The CDR3 bases are TGTGCCAGCAGCTTATCCGGGACTCCGGGCCCTTATGGCTACACCTTC.

J is TRBJ1-5 and V is TRBV6-6, with 11 bases identical to TRBD1. The V gene end was trimmed by 5 bases and the J gene end by 5 bases; junction bases not matched to a gene: 5. Per germline, CDR1 MNHNY and CDR2 SVGAGI (reference sequence). The CDR3 is 15 amino acids. CDR3 in DNA: TGTGCCAGCAGTCGGGACAGGGGGGGGGATCAGCCCCAGCATTTT. Translation gives CASSRDRGGDQPQHF.

The chain carries TRBV7-9 and TRBJ2-1, with TRBD1 matching over 10 bases. Trimming removed 4 bases from V and 1 base from J; junction bases left unmatched: 10. CDR3 length: 18 residues. CDR1 SEHNR and CDR2 FQNEAQ come from the germline V gene (reference sequence). The CDR3 here is CASSSGTGAGGSYNEQFF. CDR3 DNA: TGTGCCAGCAGCTCCGGGACAGGGGCAGGAGGGTCCTACAATGAGCAGTTCTTC.

The rearrangement joins TRBV9 to TRBJ2-1; the match to TRBD2 covers 8 bases. This CDR3 region has 14 residues. Germline V gives CDR1 SGDLS, CDR2 YYNGEE. The V and J ends lost 1 base and 8 bases, in that order; junction bases with no gene match: 5. The chain's CDR3 is CASSVSGGADEQFF. The CDR3 DNA reads TGTGCCAGCAGCGTATCGGGGGGGGCCGATGAGCAGTTCTTC.

This clone was observed a single time. The chain couples TRBV5-1 to TRBJ1-4, with D perhaps TRBD1 (5 bases). The CDR3 spans 12 residues. Germline-derived CDR1 and CDR2 are SGHRS and YFSETQ. The germline V and J ends were trimmed by 3 bases and 11 bases, with 11 bases remaining between them. CDR3 coding DNA: TGCGCCAGCAGCTATGGCGGGGGGAAACTGTTTTTT. This codes for CASSYGGGKLFF.

The CDR3 protein is CASSPGLVSTDTQYF. The CDR3 region has the DNA TGTGCCAGCAGTCCGGGACTAGTAAGCACAGATACGCAGTATTTT. The chain is built from TRBV27 and TRBJ2-3, with TRBD2 matching over 8 bases. With 5 bases clipped from V and 0 bases from J, the junction kept 4 bases outside the gene matches. In germline, CDR1 is MNHEY, CDR2 SMNVEV (reference sequence). This CDR3 is built from 15 residues.

The chain is built from TRBV10-3 and TRBJ1-1; 7 positions agree with TRBD1. This CDR3 contains 16 residues. After removal of 6 bases from V and 1 base from J, the junction contained 11 bases not matched to a gene. Looked up from germline, CDR1 is ENHRY and CDR2 is SYGVKD. The CDR3 nucleotides are TGTGCCATCAGCCCCCGCAAAGGGGGCGGGAACACTGAAGCTTTCTTT. This translates into CAISPRKGGGNTEAFF.

J is TRBJ2-7 and V is TRBV6-1; 11 bases map to TRBD1. The CDR3 is 15 residues long. Trimming took 1 base from V and 4 from J; bases not matched to a gene: 3. The germline CDR1 and CDR2 sequences are MNHNS and SASEGT. CDR3 nucleotides: TGTGCCAGCAGTGAAGGGACAGGGGGCGGGTACGAGCAGTACTTC. It translates to CASSEGTGGGYEQYF.

The chain couples TRBV7-9 to TRBJ2-2, with 8 bases that match TRBD1. The ends lost 7 bases at V and 1 base at J; junction bases unmatched: 8. Per the germline V gene, CDR1 is SEHNR and CDR2 is FQNEAQ (reference sequence). The CDR3 contains 16 residues. The CDR3 spells CASTPQGTGNTGELFF. CDR3 nucleotides: TGTGCCAGCACCCCCCAGGGGACAGGGAACACCGGGGAGCTGTTTTTT.

The rearrangement joins TRBV6-7 to TRBJ2-5, with D possibly being TRBD1 (5 bases). TRBV6-7 is recorded as an ORF, its role being uncertain. The CDR3 sequence is 13 residues long. Trimming took 4 bases from V and 5 from J, leaving 11 bases between them. Here the CDR3 DNA reads TGTGCCAGCAGTTCTCAGGGATCGGAGACCCAGTACTTC. As protein: CASSSQGSETQYF.